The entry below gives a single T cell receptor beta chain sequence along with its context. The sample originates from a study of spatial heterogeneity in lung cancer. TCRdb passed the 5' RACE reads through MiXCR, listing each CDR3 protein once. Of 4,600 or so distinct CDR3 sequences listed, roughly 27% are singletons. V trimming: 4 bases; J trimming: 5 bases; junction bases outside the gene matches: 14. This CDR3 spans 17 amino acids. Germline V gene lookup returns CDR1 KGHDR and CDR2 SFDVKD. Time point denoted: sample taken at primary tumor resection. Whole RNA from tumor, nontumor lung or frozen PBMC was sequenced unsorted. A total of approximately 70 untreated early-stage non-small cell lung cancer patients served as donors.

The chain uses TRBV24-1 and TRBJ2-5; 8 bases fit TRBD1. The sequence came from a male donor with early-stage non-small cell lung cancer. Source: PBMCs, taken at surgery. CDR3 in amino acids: CATSDTFTTGEGETQYF. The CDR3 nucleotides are TGTGCCACCAGTGACACTTTTACGACAGGGGAAGGGGAGACCCAGTACTTC.